The 16 T cell receptor beta chains presented below share a single source sample, sequenced in a study of blood T cells in healthy people across ages. A second PCR, run for roughly 7 to 12 cycles, used a sample-barcoded 5' primer plus a J-beta primer mix. TCRdb re-called the 5' RACE reads through MiXCR, storing one row per CDR3 protein. The sample lists approximately 1.5 million distinct CDR3 sequences; 30% to 35% were seen once. Sequenced material: blood. The receptors here all came from a woman in her twenties or thirties in good health.

Only a few counts were recorded for this clonotype. V is TRBV6-6 and J is TRBJ1-2, with unresolved D. Germline V gene sequence: CDR1 MNHNY, CDR2 SVGAGI (reference sequence). Trimming pared 5 bases from V and 4 bases from J, leaving 8 bases between. CDR3 size: 12 residues. CDR3 sequence (DNA): TGTGCCAGCAGTGAGTTGGGCTATGGCTACACCTTC. Translated, it gives CASSELGYGYTF.

The J gene is TRBJ1-2, the V gene TRBV2, with D possibly matching TRBD1 (5 bases). Trimming stripped 6 bases from V and 4 bases from J, with 15 bases between. Germline loops: CDR1 SNHLY, CDR2 FYNNEI. The CDR3 extends over 14 amino acids. CDR3 DNA sequence: TGTGCCAGCAGGACATTGGGGGGTCCCTATGGCTACACCTTC. Its translation is CASRTLGGPYGYTF. The full variable domain, in which reference TRBV2 and TRBJ1-2 provide the parts outside the CDR3, is EPEVTQTPSHQVTQMGQEVILRCVPISNHLYFYWYRQILGQKVEFLVSFYNNEISEKSEIFDDQFSVERPDGSNFTLKIRSTKLEDSAMYFCASRTLGGPYGYTFGSGTRLTVV.

The chain recombines TRBV27 with TRBJ2-3, with 10 bases aligning to TRBD2. The CDR3 is 19 amino acids. V shed 0 bases and J 1 base; nucleotides not matched to a gene: 10. Per the germline V gene, CDR1 is MNHEY and CDR2 is SMNVEV (reference sequence). CDR3 protein: CASSLSRLAGVVGTDTQYF. The CDR3 coding sequence is TGTGCCAGCAGTTTATCGCGGCTAGCGGGAGTGGTAGGCACAGATACGCAGTATTTT.

This rearrangement joins TRBV19 to TRBJ2-1; 7 nucleotides align to TRBD2. From germline, CDR1 is LNHDA and CDR2 SQIVND (reference sequence). This CDR3 spans 16 amino acids. The junction had 14 bases not matched to a gene; V was cut back by 7 bases and J by 5 bases. Here the CDR3 reads CASKTFTSARDNEQFF. CDR3 bases: TGTGCCAGTAAAACTTTTACTAGCGCGAGGGACAATGAGCAGTTCTTC.

This chain connects TRBV7-2 to TRBJ1-6; D not resolved. V was clipped by 4 bases and J by 6 bases, with 7 bases between them. CDR1 and CDR2 (germline): SGHTA, FQGNSA. The CDR3 runs to 13 residues. CDR3 nucleotides: TGTGCCAGCAGCTGGAGCCTTAATTCACCCCTCCACTTT. It yields the protein CASSWSLNSPLHF.

V is TRBV27 and J is TRBJ2-1; the D is unclear. The ends were cut back, 4 bases at V and 10 bases at J, with 11 bases in the middle. Per germline, CDR1 MNHEY and CDR2 SMNVEV (reference sequence). This CDR3 is built from 12 residues. The CDR3 reads CASSSLGLEQFF. The CDR3 bases are TGTGCCAGCAGTTCACTCGGGTTGGAGCAGTTCTTC.

In its sample, this clonotype was seen a few times. The chain is built from TRBV6-2 or TRBV6-3 and TRBJ2-7, with D maybe TRBD2 (5 bases). Germline assignment: CDR1 MNHEY and CDR2 SVGEGT. The CDR3 runs 15 residues. V was trimmed by 4 bases and J by 2 bases, leaving 15 bases between them. The CDR3 region has the DNA TGTGCCAGCAGTTCAGGCTGGGAGAGTGCCTACGAGCAGTACTTC. It codes for CASSSGWESAYEQYF.

J is TRBJ1-2 and V is TRBV20-1; 9 bases line up with TRBD1. The CDR3 is 16 residues long. Germline trimming cut 2 bases from V and 3 bases from J; bases unmatched to any gene: 10. CDR1 DFQATT and CDR2 SNEGSKA come from the germline V gene (reference sequence). This CDR3 reads CSARRSFDRGDYGYTF. CDR3 DNA sequence: TGCAGTGCTAGAAGGTCCTTCGACAGGGGGGACTATGGCTACACCTTC.

A single count supports this clonotype. The V call is TRBV4-1, the J call TRBJ2-1, with 11 bases aligning to TRBD2. Germline CDR1 reads MGHRA; CDR2 reads YSYEKL. The CDR3 has 18 amino acids. Trimming cost V 4 bases and J 8 bases; bases outside gene matches: 16. The CDR3 nucleotides read TGCGCCAGCAGCCCCCGCCACCCTACTAGCGGGAGTGTGTATGAGCAGTTCTTC. This encodes CASSPRHPTSGSVYEQFF.

The chain employs TRBV7-9 and TRBJ2-1; 8 nucleotides align to TRBD2. Germline values: CDR1 SEHNR, CDR2 FQNEAQ (reference sequence). The CDR3 contains 15 residues. Germline trimming cut 8 bases from V and 9 bases from J; bases unmatched to any gene: 15. CDR3 sequence (DNA): TGTGCCAGCCCAAACCCCGGGAGGGAGTGGGGTGAGCAGTTCTTC. Its protein product is CASPNPGREWGEQFF.

Note on this clonotype: A much larger clonotype is one base distant, so this may be a read error. The chain combines TRBV10-3 with TRBJ2-1; 15 nucleotides align to TRBD2. From germline, CDR1 is ENHRY and CDR2 SYGVKD. The CDR3 spans 15 residues. The CDR3, as DNA: TGTGCCATCAAAGGGACTAGCGGGGGGCACAATGAGCGGTTCTTC. Protein product: CAIKGTSGGHNERFF.

The genes are TRBV24-1 and TRBJ2-1; D perhaps matches TRBD2 (5 bases). The CDR3 is 14 amino acids. V lost 3 bases and J 2 bases, leaving 7 bases between the germline ends. Germline-derived CDR1 and CDR2 are KGHDR and SFDVKD. The CDR3 nucleotides are TGTGCCACCAGTGATCCCGGGACCTACAATGAGCAGTTCTTC. Its translation: CATSDPGTYNEQFF.

The chain employs TRBV14 and TRBJ1-6, with D perhaps TRBD1 (5 bases). The germline V and J ends were trimmed by 3 bases and 9 bases, with 12 bases remaining between them. CDR1 SGHDN and CDR2 FVKESK come from the germline V gene. The CDR3 totals 14 residues. Here the CDR3 DNA reads TGTGCCAGCAGCCAGGGACTCTCAGCTTCACCCCTCCACTTT. Encoded protein: CASSQGLSASPLHF.

This clonotype was picked up a small number of times. The J gene is TRBJ2-7, the V gene TRBV18; D may correspond to TRBD1 or TRBD2 (5 bases each). Trimming shortened V by 3 bases and J by 5 bases, and 14 bases separated the two germline ends. From germline, CDR1 is KGHSH and CDR2 LQKENI. The CDR3 extends over 14 amino acids. For the CDR3, the DNA is TGTGCCAGCTCACCGATCGGGGCGGGTAACGAGCAGTACTTC. This codes for CASSPIGAGNEQYF. The variable domain in full, with the rest retrieved from reference TRBV18 and TRBJ2-7, is NAGVMQNPRHLVRRRGQEARLRCSPMKGHSHVYWYRQLPEEGLKFMVYLQKENIIDESGMPKERFSAEFPKEGPSILRIQQVVRGDSAAYFCASSPIGAGNEQYFGPGTRLTVT.

This chain connects TRBV6-2 or TRBV6-3 to TRBJ2-1; 8 bases map to TRBD1. Trimming cost V 2 bases and J 6 bases; bases outside gene matches: 6. The CDR3 length is 15 residues. CDR1 is MNHEY, CDR2 SVGEGT, per germline. The CDR3 bases are TGTGCCAGCAGTTACGCGACAGGGGTTCCCAATGAGCAGTTCTTC. It codes for CASSYATGVPNEQFF.

This clonotype was detected only a few times. The CDR3 protein is CASTTIRGNFYEQYF. Written as DNA, the CDR3 is TGTGCCAGCACAACTATACGGGGCAACTTCTACGAGCAGTACTTC. V usage is TRBV7-9 and J usage is TRBJ2-7, with D perhaps assigned TRBD1 or TRBD2 (5 bases each). The V gene's germline CDR1 is SEHNR and CDR2 FQNEAQ (reference sequence). The CDR3 is 15 amino acids. With 7 bases removed from V and 3 bases from J, the gap between germline ends came to 19 bases. Combining the CDR3 with reference TRBV7-9 and TRBJ2-7 gives the whole variable domain DTGVSQNPRHKITKRGQNVTFRCDPISEHNRLYWYRQTLGQGPEFLTYFQNEAQLEKSRLLSDRFSAERPKGSFSTLEIQRTEQGDSAMYLCASTTIRGNFYEQYFGPGTRLTVT.